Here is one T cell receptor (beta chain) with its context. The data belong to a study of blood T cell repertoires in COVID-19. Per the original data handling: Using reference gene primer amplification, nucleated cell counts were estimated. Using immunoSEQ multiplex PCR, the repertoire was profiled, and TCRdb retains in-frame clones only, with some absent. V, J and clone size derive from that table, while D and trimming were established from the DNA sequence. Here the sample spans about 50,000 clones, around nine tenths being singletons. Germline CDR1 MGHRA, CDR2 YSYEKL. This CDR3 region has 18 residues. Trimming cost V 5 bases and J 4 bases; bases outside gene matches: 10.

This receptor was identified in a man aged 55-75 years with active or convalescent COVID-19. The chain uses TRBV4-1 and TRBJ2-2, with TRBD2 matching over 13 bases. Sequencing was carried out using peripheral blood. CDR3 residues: CASSTTKGLAGLTGELFF. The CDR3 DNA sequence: TGCGCCAGCAGCACAACGAAGGGACTAGCGGGGCTCACCGGGGAGCTGTTTTTT.